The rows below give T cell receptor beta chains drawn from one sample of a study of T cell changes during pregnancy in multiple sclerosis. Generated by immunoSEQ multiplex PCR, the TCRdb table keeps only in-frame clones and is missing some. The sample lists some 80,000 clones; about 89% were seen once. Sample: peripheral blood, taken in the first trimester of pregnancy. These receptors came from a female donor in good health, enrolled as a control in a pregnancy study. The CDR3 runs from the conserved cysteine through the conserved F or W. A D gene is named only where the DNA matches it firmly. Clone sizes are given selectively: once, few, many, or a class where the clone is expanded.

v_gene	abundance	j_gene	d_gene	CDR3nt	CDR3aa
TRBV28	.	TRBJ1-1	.	TGTGCCAGCAGGGCCCACCAGGTGAACACTGAAGCTTTCTTT	CASRAHQVNTEAFF
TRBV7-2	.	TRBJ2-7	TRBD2	TGTGCCAGCAGCTTAAGGGAGGGGTACGAGCAGTACTTC	CASSLREGYEQYF
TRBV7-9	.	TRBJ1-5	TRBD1	TGTGCCAGCAGCCCGGACAGGGAGAGGCAGCCCCAGCATTTT	CASSPDRERQPQHF
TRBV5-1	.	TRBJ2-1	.	TGCGCCAGCAGCTTGGATGTGGGAGTCGGCTACAATGAGCAGTTCTTC	CASSLDVGVGYNEQFF
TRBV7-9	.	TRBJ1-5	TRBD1	TGTGCCAGCAGCCCGGGGACAGGGAATCAGCCCCAGCATTTT	CASSPGTGNQPQHF
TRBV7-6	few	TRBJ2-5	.	TGTGCCAGCAGCCCAGGGCGAGAGACCCAGTACTTC	CASSPGRETQYF
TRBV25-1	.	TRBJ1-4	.	TGTGCCAGCAGTGAATTGAGGCTGGGTGAAAAACTGTTTTTT	CASSELRLGEKLFF
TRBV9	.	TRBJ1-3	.	TGTGCCAGCAGCGTCGGGGTCACTGGAAACACCATATATTTT	CASSVGVTGNTIYF
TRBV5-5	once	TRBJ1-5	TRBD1	TGTGCCAGCAGCTTGACAGGGGTACGTCAGCCCCAGCATTTT	CASSLTGVRQPQHF
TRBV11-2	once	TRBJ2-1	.	TGTGCCAGCAGCTTGGTGGACTACGCTGAGCAGTTCTTC	CASSLVDYAEQFF
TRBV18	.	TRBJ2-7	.	TGTGCCAGCTCAGAGGGCCAACCCCCCTACGAGCAGTACTTC	CASSEGQPPYEQYF
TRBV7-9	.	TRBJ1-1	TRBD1	TGTGCCAGCAGCCCCTTGACAGGGGGCCCCGTGAACACTGAAGCTTTCTTT	CASSPLTGGPVNTEAFF
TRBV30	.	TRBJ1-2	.	TGTGCCTGGACCCGCCAGGGCCTTGGCTACACCTTC	CAWTRQGLGYTF
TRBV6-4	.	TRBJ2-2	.	TGTGCCAGCAAGGCGGCGAGGGCAACCGGGGAGCTGTTTTTT	CASKAARATGELFF
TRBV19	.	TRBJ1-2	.	TGTGCCAGTAGTATAGACCACAGCTATGGCTACACCTTC	CASSIDHSYGYTF
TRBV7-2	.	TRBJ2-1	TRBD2	TGTGCCAGCAGCCCGACTAGCGCTTACAATGAGCAGTTCTTC	CASSPTSAYNEQFF
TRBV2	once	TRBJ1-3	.	TGTGCCAGCAGTGTGGGGGGTACTGGAAACACCATATATTTT	CASSVGGTGNTIYF
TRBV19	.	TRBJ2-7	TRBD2	TGTGCCAGTAGTCGGCTAGCGGGATACTACGAGCAGTACTTC	CASSRLAGYYEQYF
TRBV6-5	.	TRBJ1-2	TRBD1	TGTGCCAGCAGAACTCCCGGGACAGGGGCCTATGGCTACACCTTC	CASRTPGTGAYGYTF
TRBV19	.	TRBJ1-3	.	TGTGCCAGTAAGCTAGTCGTCGGAGGACTCCGAAACACCATATATTTT	CASKLVVGGLRNTIYF
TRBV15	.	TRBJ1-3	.	TGTGCCACCAGCATCCGACAAGTCAGCTCTGGAAACACCATATATTTT	CATSIRQVSSGNTIYF
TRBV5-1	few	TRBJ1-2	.	TGCGCCAGCAGCTTGGTCCAGGGTTCCAGCTATGGCTACACCTTC	CASSLVQGSSYGYTF
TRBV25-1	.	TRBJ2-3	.	TGTGCCAGCAGTCCTAAGGGGGGGCGGAGCACAGATACGCAGTATTTT	CASSPKGGRSTDTQYF
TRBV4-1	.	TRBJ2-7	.	TGCGCCAGCAGCCAAGCTCCAGGGAGGTCCTACGAGCAGTACTTC	CASSQAPGRSYEQYF
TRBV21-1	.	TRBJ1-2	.	TGTGTCACCAAACAGGGTGGCGGCGGCTACACCTTC	CVTKQGGGGYTF
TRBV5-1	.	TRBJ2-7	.	TGCGCCAGCAGCTTAGACAGGAGCTACTACGAGCAGTACTTC	CASSLDRSYYEQYF
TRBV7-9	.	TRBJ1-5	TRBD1	TGTGCCAGCAGCTCCGGACAGGGTTGGAATCAGCCCCAGCATTTT	CASSSGQGWNQPQHF
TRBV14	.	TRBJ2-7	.	TGTGCCAGCAGCACAGGGCTATCCCTCTACGAGCAGTACTTC	CASSTGLSLYEQYF
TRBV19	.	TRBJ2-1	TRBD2	TGTGCCAGTAGTGTAGGTGGAGCGGGAGGCTGGAGCAATGAGCAGTTCTTC	CASSVGGAGGWSNEQFF
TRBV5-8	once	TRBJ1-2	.	TGTGCCAGCAGATGGGGACTTTCGGTGGATGGGGGCTACACCTTC	CASRWGLSVDGGYTF
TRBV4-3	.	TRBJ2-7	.	TGCGCCAGCAGCCAAGATACAGGTCCGCGCGAGCAGTACTTC	CASSQDTGPREQYF
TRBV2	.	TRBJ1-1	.	TGTGCCAGCAGCGTTAAACAGGGCCGGGCCACTGAAGCTTTCTTT	CASSVKQGRATEAFF
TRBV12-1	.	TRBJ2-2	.	TGTGCCAGCAGCTCGGCGAAGCGGGAGGGGAACACCGGGGAGCTGTTTTTT	CASSSAKREGNTGELFF
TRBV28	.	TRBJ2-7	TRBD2	TGTGCCAGCAGTCCATATTGGGACGGGACTTTCGAGCGGGGCTCCTACGAGCAGTACTTC	CASSPYWDGTFERGSYEQYF
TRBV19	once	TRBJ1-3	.	TGTGCCAGTAGTGCGCGCCTTTTTTCTGGAAACACCATATATTTT	CASSARLFSGNTIYF
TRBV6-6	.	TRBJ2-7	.	TGTGCCAGCAGCCCGACAAACCCCAGGGAGCAGTACTTC	CASSPTNPREQYF
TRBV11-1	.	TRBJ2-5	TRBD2	TGTGCCAGCAGCCCCGTACTAGCGGCTCAAGAGACCCAGTACTTC	CASSPVLAAQETQYF
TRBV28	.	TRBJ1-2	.	TGTGCCAGCACCACCCGGTCGCTTGGCTACACCTTC	CASTTRSLGYTF
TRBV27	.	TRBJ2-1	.	TGTGCCAGCAGTTTCAGGTTGAAGGATGAGCAGTTCTTC	CASSFRLKDEQFF
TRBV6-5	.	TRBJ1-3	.	TGTGCCAGCAGTTACTCACAATACCACACCATATATTTT	CASSYSQYHTIYF
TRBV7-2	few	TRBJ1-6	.	TGTGCCAGCAGCGTTACACCCCGCGGCGATTCACCCCTCCACTTT	CASSVTPRGDSPLHF
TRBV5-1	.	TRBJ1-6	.	TGCGCCAGCAGCTTGGGTAGGGAGAGTAATTCACCCCTCCACTTT	CASSLGRESNSPLHF
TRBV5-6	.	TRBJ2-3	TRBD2	TGTGCCAGCAGCTTGTTCGGGACTAGCGGGTTACACACAGATACGCAGTATTTT	CASSLFGTSGLHTDTQYF
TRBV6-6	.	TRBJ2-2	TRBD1	TGTGCCAGCAGTCCCATGCGACAGGGGGTGACCGGGGAGCTGTTTTTT	CASSPMRQGVTGELFF
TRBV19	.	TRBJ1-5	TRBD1	TGTGCCAGTAGTATATTCGGGACAGGGGGCAATCAGCCCCAGCATTTT	CASSIFGTGGNQPQHF
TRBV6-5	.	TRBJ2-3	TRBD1	TGTGCCAGCAGTTTCGGACAGGGGATAGATACGCAGTATTTT	CASSFGQGIDTQYF
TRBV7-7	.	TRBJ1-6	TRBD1	TGTGCCAGCAGCCCACCCCGTGGACAGGGAAATTCACCCCTCCACTTT	CASSPPRGQGNSPLHF
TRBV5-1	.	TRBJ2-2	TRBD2	TGCGCCAGCAGCCAATTTGGCGGGGGAAACACCGGGGAGCTGTTTTTT	CASSQFGGGNTGELFF
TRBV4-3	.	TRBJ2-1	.	TGCGCCAGCAGCCAAGGCCCCTTTCACCGAGGAGGCTATGAGCAGTTCTTC	CASSQGPFHRGGYEQFF
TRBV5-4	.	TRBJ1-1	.	TGTGCCAGCCGACACAGAGACACCCTGGTACCTGAAGCTTTCTTT	CASRHRDTLVPEAFF
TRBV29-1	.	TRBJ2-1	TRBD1	TGCAGCGTGGGGGACAGGGCGCGGTACAATGAGCAGTTCTTC	CSVGDRARYNEQFF
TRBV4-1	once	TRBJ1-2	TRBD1	TGCGCCAGCAGCCAAGAGGGGGACAGGGGCCCACTAGGCTATGGCTACACCTTC	CASSQEGDRGPLGYGYTF
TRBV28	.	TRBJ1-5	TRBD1	TGTGCCAGCAGCCAAGGACAGGGAGGCAATCAGCCCCAGCATTTT	CASSQGQGGNQPQHF
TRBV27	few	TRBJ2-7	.	TGTGCCAGCGGGAGTTCCTACGAGCAGTACTTC	CASGSSYEQYF
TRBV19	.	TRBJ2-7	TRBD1	TGTGCCAGTACAAGGACAGGCACCTCCTACGAGCAGTACTTC	CASTRTGTSYEQYF
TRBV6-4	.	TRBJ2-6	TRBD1	TGTGCCAGCAGTGACTCGGGGACAGGGCCCTCTGGGGCCAACGTCCTGACTTTC	CASSDSGTGPSGANVLTF
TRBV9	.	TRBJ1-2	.	TGTGCCAGCAGCGTAGGGGGAGACTATGGCTACACCTTC	CASSVGGDYGYTF
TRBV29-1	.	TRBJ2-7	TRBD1	TGCAGCGTTAGGGGACAGGAAAGCTCCTACGAGCAGTACTTC	CSVRGQESSYEQYF
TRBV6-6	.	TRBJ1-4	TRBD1	TGTGCCAGCAGTATAGGACAGGGAAGGAACGAAAAACTGTTTTTT	CASSIGQGRNEKLFF
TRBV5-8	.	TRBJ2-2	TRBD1	TGTGCCAGCAGCCTGGGGACAGAGCCCTTCGCGAACACCGGGGAGCTGTTTTTT	CASSLGTEPFANTGELFF